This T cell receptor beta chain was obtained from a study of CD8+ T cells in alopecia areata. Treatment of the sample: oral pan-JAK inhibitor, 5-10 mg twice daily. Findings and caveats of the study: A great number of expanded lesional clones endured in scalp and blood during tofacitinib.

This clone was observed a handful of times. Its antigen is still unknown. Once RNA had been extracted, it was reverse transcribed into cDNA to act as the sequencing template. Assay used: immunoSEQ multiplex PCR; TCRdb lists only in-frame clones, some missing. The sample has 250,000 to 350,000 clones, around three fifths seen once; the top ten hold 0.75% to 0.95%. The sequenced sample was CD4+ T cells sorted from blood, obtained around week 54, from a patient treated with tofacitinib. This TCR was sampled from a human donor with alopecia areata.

CDR3 region: CSVRGGGYEQYF. The CDR3 region has the DNA TGCAGCGTACGAGGGGGGGGATACGAGCAGTACTTC. The V gene is TRBV29-1, the J gene TRBJ2-7, with D perhaps TRBD2 (7 bases). V lost 6 bases and J 4 bases, leaving 13 bases between the germline ends. The germline V gene has CDR1 SQVTM and CDR2 ANQGSEA. The CDR3 loop spans 12 amino acids.